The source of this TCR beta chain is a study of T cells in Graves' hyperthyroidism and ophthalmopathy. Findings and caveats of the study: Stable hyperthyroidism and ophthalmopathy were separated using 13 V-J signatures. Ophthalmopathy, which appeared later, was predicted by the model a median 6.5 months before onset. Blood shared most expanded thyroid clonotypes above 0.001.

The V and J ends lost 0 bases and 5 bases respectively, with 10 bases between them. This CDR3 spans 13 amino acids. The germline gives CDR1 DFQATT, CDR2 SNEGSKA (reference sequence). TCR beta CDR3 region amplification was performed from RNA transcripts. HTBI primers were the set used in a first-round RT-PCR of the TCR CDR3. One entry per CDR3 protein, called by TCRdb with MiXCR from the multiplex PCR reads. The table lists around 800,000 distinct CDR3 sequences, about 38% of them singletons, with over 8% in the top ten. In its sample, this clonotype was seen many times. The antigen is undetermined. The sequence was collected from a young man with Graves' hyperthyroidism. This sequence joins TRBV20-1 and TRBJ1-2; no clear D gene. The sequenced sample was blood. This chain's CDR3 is CSARDEVGYGYTF. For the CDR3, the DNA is TGCAGTGCTAGAGACGAAGTAGGATATGGCTACACCTTC.